A single sample gave rise to the 30 T cell receptor beta chains below, sequenced in a study of cytomegalovirus exposure and HLA in healthy donors. PCR primers comprised 60 Vbeta and 13 Jbeta primers. Clones were read by immunoSEQ multiplex PCR, and TCRdb kept only the in-frame ones, dropping some. Of 110,000 to 150,000 clones listed, roughly four fifths were seen once; the top ten hold around 2%. The specimen sequenced was PBMCs. All receptors derive from a woman aged 40 to 55 in good health and CMV-seronegative.

The chain has TRBV5-6 and TRBJ2-7; 13 bases map to TRBD2. This CDR3 contains 15 residues. V dropped 4 bases and J dropped 6; count of bases not matched to a gene: 7. The germline CDR1 and CDR2 sequences are SGHDT and YYEEEE. The CDR3 is CASSAGLAGVSEQYF. The CDR3 bases are TGTGCCAGCAGCGCCGGACTAGCGGGAGTTTCCGAGCAGTACTTC.

The V gene is TRBV25-1, the J gene TRBJ2-6; TRBD1 agrees at 7 bases. CDR3 length: 16 residues. The germline CDR1 and CDR2 sequences are MGHDK and SYGVNS. V shed 2 bases, J shed 2 bases, and the junction held 3 bases outside the gene matches. The CDR3 coding sequence is TGTGCCAGCAGTGAAAATACAGGGGCTGGGGCCAACGTCCTGACTTTC. It translates to CASSENTGAGANVLTF. Looking up the rest from reference TRBV25-1 and TRBJ2-6 gives the full variable domain: EADIYQTPRYLVIGTGKKITLECSQTMGHDKMYWYQQDPGMELHLIHYSYGVNSTEKGDLSSESTVSRIRTEHFPLTLESARPSHTSQYLCASSENTGAGANVLTFGAGSRLTVL.

The genes are TRBV28 and TRBJ2-5; TRBD1 might be the D (7 bases). Germline V gene data show CDR1 as MDHEN and CDR2 as SYDVKM. This CDR3 is built from 16 residues. V was trimmed by 7 bases and J by 2 bases, leaving 20 bases between them. The CDR3 is CASIDWAGQTQETQYF. Here the CDR3 DNA reads TGTGCCAGCATAGATTGGGCGGGACAGACACAAGAGACCCAGTACTTC. Full variable domain (outside the CDR3, taken from reference TRBV28 and TRBJ2-5): DVKVTQSSRYLVKRTGEKVFLECVQDMDHENMFWYRQDPGLGLRLIYFSYDVKMKEKGDIPEGYSVSREKKERFSLILESASTNQTSMYLCASIDWAGQTQETQYFGPGTRLLVL.

This rearrangement joins TRBV10-3 to TRBJ2-4, with a weak D call TRBD2 (6 bases). This CDR3 contains 12 residues. Trimming took off 6 bases at V and 7 bases at J, with 10 bases between the two ends. Germline V gene lookup returns CDR1 ENHRY and CDR2 SYGVKD. CDR3 residues: CAISGEDNIQYF. The CDR3 coding sequence is TGTGCCATCAGCGGGGAGGATAACATTCAGTACTTC.

V is TRBV18 and J is TRBJ1-4; D ambiguous. CDR3 length equals 15 residues. The germline CDR1 and CDR2 sequences are KGHSH and LQKENI. Trimming took 2 bases from V and 4 from J, leaving 11 bases between them. DNA of the CDR3: TGTGCCAGCTCACCAAATTACAGAGTTAATGAAAAACTGTTTTTT. It specifies CASSPNYRVNEKLFF.

This chain links TRBV7-2 with TRBJ2-1; D is perhaps TRBD2 (6 bases). The CDR3 contains 14 residues. Germline-derived CDR1 and CDR2 are SGHTA and FQGNSA. Trimming shortened V by 5 bases and J by 3 bases, and 11 bases separated the two germline ends. The CDR3 DNA is TGTGCCAGCAGCCGGGGGAGCGGCTACAATGAGCAGTTCTTC. Its translation: CASSRGSGYNEQFF.

The chain is built from TRBV28 and TRBJ2-7; 8 bases agree with TRBD1. Germline V gene sequence: CDR1 MDHEN, CDR2 SYDVKM. This CDR3 spans 16 amino acids. V was clipped by 4 bases and J by 1 base; unmatched bases: 9. The CDR3 nucleotides are TGTGCCAGCAGTTCCTCCGGGACAGGAGGATCCTACGAGCAGTACTTC. Translated, it gives CASSSSGTGGSYEQYF.

CDR3: CATSRGTASNQPQHF. The CDR3 DNA reads TGTGCCACCAGCAGGGGGACAGCTAGCAATCAGCCCCAGCATTTT. V usage is TRBV15 and J usage is TRBJ1-5; 7 nucleotides match TRBD1. Germline CDR1 is LNHNV and CDR2 is YYDKDF (reference sequence). V lost 3 bases to trimming and J lost 0 bases; unmatched junction nucleotides: 2. This CDR3 has 15 residues. The whole variable domain, filled in from reference TRBV15 and TRBJ1-5, reads DAMVIQNPRYQVTQFGKPVTLSCSQTLNHNVMYWYQQKSSQAPKLLFHYYDKDFNNEADTPDNFQSRRPNTSFCFLDIRSPGLGDTAMYLCATSRGTASNQPQHFGDGTRLSIL.

This clone was seen only once. This chain links TRBV6-6 with TRBJ2-7; 10 positions match TRBD1. The V and J ends lost 6 bases and 4 bases, in that order; junction bases with no gene match: 9. This CDR3 is 15 amino acids long. Germline loops: CDR1 MNHNY, CDR2 SVGAGI (reference sequence). CDR3 sequence (DNA): TGTGCCAGCAGGCAATTAGACAGGGGGCAATACGAGCAGTACTTC. Protein sequence: CASRQLDRGQYEQYF.

This sequence joins TRBV30 and TRBJ2-7; 7 positions match TRBD2. CDR1 GTSNPN and CDR2 SVGIG come from the germline V gene (reference sequence). V shed 3 bases and J 0 bases; nucleotides not matched to a gene: 17. This CDR3 contains 18 residues. The CDR3 DNA reads TGTGCCTGGAGAGGGTTTAGCGGAGCGGGATGGTTCTCCTACGAGCAGTACTTC. Its translation: CAWRGFSGAGWFSYEQYF. Based on the CDR3 plus reference TRBV30 and TRBJ2-7, the full variable domain is SQTIHQWPATLVQPVGSPLSLECTVEGTSNPNLYWYRQAAGRGLQLLFYSVGIGQISSEVPQNLSASRPQDRQFILSSKKLLLSDSGFYLCAWRGFSGAGWFSYEQYFGPGTRLTVT.

This clone was recorded once. The same CDR3 is also encoded by other DNA sequences in this sample. V is TRBV15 and J is TRBJ2-7, with D hard to call. Germline V gene sequence: CDR1 LNHNV, CDR2 YYDKDF (reference sequence). This CDR3 is 13 amino acids long. Trimming stripped 0 bases from V and 4 bases from J, with 7 bases between. DNA for the CDR3: TGTGCCACCAGCAGAGATCGCAGTTACGAGCAGTACTTC. Its translation is CATSRDRSYEQYF.

This CDR3 is CASSQATGTSGIEQFF. DNA of the CDR3: TGCGCCAGCAGCCAAGCGACCGGGACTAGCGGGATTGAGCAGTTCTTC. The gene calls are TRBV4-1 and TRBJ2-1; 13 bases map to TRBD2. The CDR3 runs to 16 residues. The germline V gene has CDR1 MGHRA and CDR2 YSYEKL. Germline trimming cut 1 base from V and 9 bases from J; bases unmatched to any gene: 6.

The chain links TRBV2 to TRBJ2-5, with D tentatively TRBD1 (6 bases). The tail of the sequence fits TRBJ2-7 better, so the J call may be wrong. This CDR3 spans 12 amino acids. In germline, CDR1 is SNHLY, CDR2 FYNNEI. The CDR3 spells CASSFRGYEQYF. Here the CDR3 DNA reads TGTGCCAGCAGTTTCAGGGGCTACGAGCAGTACTTC.

V gene TRBV7-6 combines with J gene TRBJ2-1, with TRBD2 identical over 9 bases. CDR1 is SGHVS, CDR2 FNYEAQ, per germline. Trimming at V came to 1 base and at J to 10 bases, leaving 2 bases not matched to a gene. The CDR3 consists of 13 residues. The CDR3 region is CASSLGGRVEQFF. Written as DNA, the CDR3 is TGTGCCAGCAGCTTAGGCGGGAGGGTAGAGCAGTTCTTC.

This chain joins TRBV19 and TRBJ1-1; no clear D. V was clipped by 7 bases and J by 4 bases, with 10 bases between them. CDR1 LNHDA and CDR2 SQIVND come from the germline V gene (reference sequence). This CDR3 contains 12 residues. The CDR3 protein is CASNGVLTEAFF. As DNA, the CDR3 is TGTGCCAGTAACGGGGTCCTCACTGAAGCTTTCTTT.

The chain uses TRBV30 and TRBJ2-7; TRBD2 agrees at 7 bases. V gave up 0 bases and J gave up 1 base; unmatched junction bases: 3. The CDR3 spans 14 residues. CDR1 is GTSNPN and CDR2 is SVGIG in the germline V gene (reference sequence). The CDR3 is CAWSVMGLSYEQYF. As DNA, the CDR3 is TGTGCCTGGAGTGTAATGGGACTATCCTACGAGCAGTACTTC.

The chain couples TRBV5-8 to TRBJ2-5; TRBD1 matches at 8 bases. This CDR3 comprises 14 residues. The trim removed 4 bases at V and 3 bases at J, leaving 5 bases unmatched. Germline CDR1 SGHTS, CDR2 YDEGEE. CDR3 sequence: CASSLQGVEETQYF. The DNA for the CDR3 is TGTGCCAGCAGCCTACAGGGGGTAGAAGAGACCCAGTACTTC.

The V gene is TRBV6-6, the J gene TRBJ1-2; perhaps TRBD1 as D (6 bases). Per germline, CDR1 MNHNY and CDR2 SVGAGI (reference sequence). This CDR3 is 14 amino acids long. Trimming removed 2 bases from V and 5 bases from J, with 12 bases in between. The CDR3 DNA is TGTGCCAGCAGTTACCCTGGACAGCCGTATGGCTACACCTTC. It codes for CASSYPGQPYGYTF.

This clone was picked up a small number of times. The V gene is TRBV5-1, the J gene TRBJ2-5; 9 bases align to TRBD2. The CDR3 contains 15 residues. Losses at the gene ends were 4 bases for V and 2 bases for J; bases not matched to a gene: 6. Germline V gene data show CDR1 as SGHRS and CDR2 as YFSETQ. This chain's CDR3 is CASSRLAAEQETQYF. The DNA for the CDR3 is TGCGCCAGCAGCCGACTAGCGGCAGAACAAGAGACCCAGTACTTC.

In DNA, the CDR3 is TGTGCCAGCAGTGACACAGGGTCTTCACCCCTCCACTTT. Encoded protein: CASSDTGSSPLHF. This chain uses TRBV28 with TRBJ1-6; perhaps TRBD1 as D (6 bases). Germline lookup yields CDR1 MDHEN and CDR2 SYDVKM. The germline V and J ends were trimmed by 5 bases and 9 bases, with 11 bases remaining between them. This CDR3 comprises 13 residues.

This chain connects TRBV18 to TRBJ2-2; TRBD2 might be the D (5 bases). The CDR3 length is 16 residues. Trimming shortened V by 2 bases and J by 0 bases, and 10 bases separated the two germline ends. The germline CDR1 and CDR2 sequences are KGHSH and LQKENI. CDR3 sequence reads: CASSPFPEANTGELFF. CDR3 coding DNA: TGTGCCAGCTCACCATTTCCGGAGGCGAACACCGGGGAGCTGTTTTTT.

This sequence joins TRBV29-1 and TRBJ1-3; TRBD1 agrees at 12 bases. The germline gives CDR1 SQVTM, CDR2 ANQGSEA. With 6 bases clipped from V and 4 bases from J, the junction kept 4 bases outside the gene matches. The CDR3 is 14 residues long. Here the CDR3 reads CSVGTGGSGNTIYF. CDR3 DNA sequence: TGCAGCGTCGGGACAGGGGGCTCAGGAAACACCATATATTTT. The full variable domain, in which reference TRBV29-1 and TRBJ1-3 provide the parts outside the CDR3, is SAVISQKPSRDICQRGTSLTIQCQVDSQVTMMFWYRQQPGQSLTLIATANQGSEATYESGFVIDKFPISRPNLTFSTLTVSNMSPEDSSIYLCSVGTGGSGNTIYFGEGSWLTVV.

This clone was recorded only once. This specimen includes other DNA sequences encoding the same CDR3. V is TRBV2 and J is TRBJ1-5, with D maybe TRBD1 (6 bases). Germline loops: CDR1 SNHLY, CDR2 FYNNEI. The CDR3 extends over 15 amino acids. The germline V and J ends were trimmed by 6 bases and 4 bases, with 16 bases remaining between them. CDR3 bases: TGTGCCAGCAGGCTCGAGACAGGAGCAAATCAGCCCCAGCATTTT. It codes for CASRLETGANQPQHF.

The chain carries TRBV7-2 and TRBJ2-1, with 12 bases matching TRBD2. The CDR3 totals 16 residues. Germline CDR1 is SGHTA and CDR2 is FQGNSA. V trimming: 5 bases; J trimming: 7 bases; junction bases outside the gene matches: 9. CDR3 amino acids: CASSTRTSGIGNEQFF. The CDR3 bases are TGTGCCAGCAGCACCCGGACTAGCGGGATAGGTAATGAGCAGTTCTTC.

The V gene is TRBV9, the J gene TRBJ1-1; D not certain. Deletions cut 3 bases from V and 1 base from J, with 19 bases between. Looked up from germline, CDR1 is SGDLS and CDR2 is YYNGEE. CDR3 length equals 17 residues. The CDR3 DNA reads as TGTGCCAGCAGCGGACTACAAGACATGGAGGGGAACACTGAAGCTTTCTTT. The encoded protein is CASSGLQDMEGNTEAFF.

The CDR3 region has the DNA TGCGCCAGCAGCCAAGATTGGGGAGCGGGAGGGAATACGCAGTATTTT. Its protein is CASSQDWGAGGNTQYF. V and J are TRBV4-3 and TRBJ2-3; 10 bases are a match to TRBD2. The J segment lost 7 bases and the V segment lost 0 bases, leaving 7 bases of the junction unmatched. CDR1 is LGHNA, CDR2 YSLEER, per germline. CDR3 length equals 16 residues.

This chain connects TRBV10-1 to TRBJ2-5; D is ambiguous. The CDR3 runs to 13 residues. CDR1 is WNHNN and CDR2 is SYGVQD in the germline V gene (reference sequence). V was shortened by 4 bases and J by 5 bases, with 11 bases between the two germline ends. The chain's CDR3 is CASSGGSSETQYF. DNA for the CDR3: TGCGCCAGCAGTGGTGGTAGTTCGGAGACCCAGTACTTC.

This clone was seen only once. The rearrangement uses TRBV7-3 and TRBJ2-2; TRBD1 matches at 7 bases. V gave up 5 bases and J gave up 5 bases; unmatched junction bases: 5. From germline, CDR1 is SGHTA and CDR2 FQGTGA. The CDR3 totals 14 residues. For the CDR3, the DNA is TGTGCCAGCAGCAAATCGACAGGGACCGGGGAGCTGTTTTTT. This codes for CASSKSTGTGELFF.

A remark on this clone: The sample has other DNA sequences that encode this CDR3 too. This rearrangement joins TRBV5-4 to TRBJ1-4; no firm D call. Germline V gene lookup returns CDR1 SGHNT and CDR2 YYREEE (reference sequence). The CDR3 spans 14 residues. Trimming shortened V by 0 bases and J by 0 bases, and 3 bases separated the two germline ends. As DNA, the CDR3 is TGTGCCAGCAGCTTGGCGGCAACTAATGAAAAACTGTTTTTT. This gives the protein CASSLAATNEKLFF.

This clone appeared once. The rearrangement joins TRBV5-1 to TRBJ2-4; D gene uncertain. Per germline, CDR1 SGHRS and CDR2 YFSETQ. Trimming shortened V by 0 bases and J by 0 bases, and 13 bases separated the two germline ends. The CDR3 length is 17 residues. The CDR3 spells CASSLVVGQLAKNIQYF. The CDR3, as DNA: TGCGCCAGCAGCTTGGTGGTGGGCCAGCTAGCCAAAAACATTCAGTACTTC. Full variable domain (missing parts from reference TRBV5-1 and TRBJ2-4): KAGVTQTPRYLIKTRGQQVTLSCSPISGHRSVSWYQQTPGQGLQFLFEYFSETQRNKGNFPGRFSGRQFSNSRSEMNVSTLELGDSALYLCASSLVVGQLAKNIQYFGAGTRLSVL.